Shown below are 5 T cell receptor beta chains from a single sample sequenced in a study of T cells after yellow fever vaccination. TCRdb reprocessed the 5' RACE reads with MiXCR, giving one entry per CDR3 protein. The sample lists fewer than 100,000 distinct CDR3 sequences; about 8.4% were seen once. Source: CD8+ T cells not binding an NS4B(214-222) dextramer, sorted from PBMCs, taken roughly 15 days after the first yellow fever vaccination. The receptors originated from a man between 18 and 29 years old who received the YFV17D yellow fever vaccine.

The rearrangement links TRBV4-1 to TRBJ1-2; 8 bases map to TRBD1. Germline lookup yields CDR1 MGHRA and CDR2 YSYEKL. Trimming at V came to 0 bases and at J to 8 bases, leaving 14 bases not matched to a gene. The CDR3 length is 17 residues. CDR3 sequence: CASSQDNDPGQGKGYTF. As DNA, the CDR3 is TGCGCCAGCAGCCAAGATAATGACCCAGGACAGGGCAAAGGCTACACCTTC.

This clonotype was counted many times. This sequence joins TRBV5-1 and TRBJ2-5; TRBD1 matches at 8 bases. V dropped 5 bases and J dropped 2; count of bases not matched to a gene: 8. CDR1 and CDR2 from the germline V gene are SGHRS and YFSETQ. The CDR3 contains 15 residues. The CDR3 bases are TGCGCCAGCAGAGGGACAGGAGAAAAACAAGAGACCCAGTACTTC. This sequence encodes CASRGTGEKQETQYF.

The table lists this clonotype with a count of one. This rearrangement joins TRBV6-2 or TRBV6-3 to TRBJ1-5; D is unclear. Trimming took 1 base from V and 5 from J, leaving 12 bases between them. CDR3 length: 15 residues. Germline lookup yields CDR1 MNHEY and CDR2 SVGEGT. The CDR3 is CASSYWFLGDQPQHF. CDR3 DNA sequence: TGTGCCAGCAGTTACTGGTTTCTTGGCGATCAGCCCCAGCATTTT.

This clonotype was found a few times. The chain combines TRBV5-6 with TRBJ1-5; no clear D. The germline V gene has CDR1 SGHDT and CDR2 YYEEEE. The CDR3 is 13 amino acids. Trimming cost V 2 bases and J 3 bases, with 6 bases left between them. In DNA form, the CDR3 reads TGTGCCAGCAGCTTCCGGGACAATCAGCCCCAGCATTTT. It specifies CASSFRDNQPQHF.

The chain links TRBV6-2 or TRBV6-3 to TRBJ2-7; 8 positions agree with TRBD2. Germline V gives CDR1 MNHEY, CDR2 SVGEGT. This CDR3 has 13 amino acids. The ends lost 5 bases at V and 6 bases at J; junction bases unmatched: 6. CDR3 sequence: CASSGAGTSEQYV. The CDR3 DNA sequence: TGTGCCAGCAGTGGAGCCGGGACTAGCGAGCAGTACGTC.